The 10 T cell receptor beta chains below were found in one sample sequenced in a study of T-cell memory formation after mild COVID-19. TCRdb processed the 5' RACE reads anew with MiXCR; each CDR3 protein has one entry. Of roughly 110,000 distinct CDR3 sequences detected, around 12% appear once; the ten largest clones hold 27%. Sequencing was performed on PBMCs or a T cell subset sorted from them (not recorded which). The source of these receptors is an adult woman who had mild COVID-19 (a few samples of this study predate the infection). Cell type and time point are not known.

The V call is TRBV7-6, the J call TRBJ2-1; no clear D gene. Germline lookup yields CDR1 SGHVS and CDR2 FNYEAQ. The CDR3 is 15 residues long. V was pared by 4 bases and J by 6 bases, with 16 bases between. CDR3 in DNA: TGTGCCAGCAGCTCCCGACGGTTTACCCTCAATGAGCAGTTCTTC. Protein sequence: CASSSRRFTLNEQFF.

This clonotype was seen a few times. CDR3 protein: CSATGTSGENTGELFF. CDR3 DNA: TGCAGTGCCACCGGGACTAGCGGGGAGAACACCGGGGAGCTGTTTTTT. V is TRBV20-1 and J is TRBJ2-2, with TRBD2 matching 13 bases. The CDR3 is 16 residues long. Germline values: CDR1 DFQATT, CDR2 SNEGSKA (reference sequence). V lost 6 bases, J lost 1 base, and 5 bases stayed unmatched.

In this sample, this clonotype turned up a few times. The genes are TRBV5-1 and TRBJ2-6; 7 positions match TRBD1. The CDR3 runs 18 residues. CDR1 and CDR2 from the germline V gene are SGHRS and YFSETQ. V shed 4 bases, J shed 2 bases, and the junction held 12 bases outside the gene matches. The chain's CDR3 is CASSVITGVWTGANVLTF. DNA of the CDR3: TGCGCCAGCAGCGTAATTACAGGGGTCTGGACTGGGGCCAACGTCCTGACTTTC.

CDR3 bases: TGCAGTGCCGGCGGCGGGTCCAACACTGAAGCTTTCTTT. Its protein is CSAGGGSNTEAFF. This sequence joins TRBV20-1 and TRBJ1-1; D is undetermined. CDR1 and CDR2 (germline): DFQATT, SNEGSKA (reference sequence). CDR3 length: 13 residues. Trimming removed 6 bases from V and 2 bases from J, with 13 bases in between.

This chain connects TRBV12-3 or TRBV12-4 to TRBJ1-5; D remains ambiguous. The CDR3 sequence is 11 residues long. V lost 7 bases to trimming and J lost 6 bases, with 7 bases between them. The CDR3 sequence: CASNPSQPQHF. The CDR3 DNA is TGTGCCAGCAATCCGAGTCAGCCCCAGCATTTT.

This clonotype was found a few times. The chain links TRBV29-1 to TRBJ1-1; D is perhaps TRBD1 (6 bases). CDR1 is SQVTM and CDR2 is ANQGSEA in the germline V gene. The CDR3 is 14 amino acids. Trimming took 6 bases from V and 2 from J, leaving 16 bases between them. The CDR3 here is CSVGGTHFNTEAFF. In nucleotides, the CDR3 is TGCAGCGTCGGCGGGACACATTTTAACACTGAAGCTTTCTTT.

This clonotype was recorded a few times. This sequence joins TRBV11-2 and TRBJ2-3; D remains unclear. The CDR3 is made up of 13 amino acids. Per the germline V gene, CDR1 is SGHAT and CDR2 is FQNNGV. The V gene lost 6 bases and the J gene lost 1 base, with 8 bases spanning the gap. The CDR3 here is CASSPWGTDTQYF. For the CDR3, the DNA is TGTGCCAGCAGTCCTTGGGGCACAGATACGCAGTATTTT. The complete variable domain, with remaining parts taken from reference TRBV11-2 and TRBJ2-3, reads EAGVAQSPRYKIIEKRQSVAFWCNPISGHATLYWYQQILGQGPKLLIQFQNNGVVDDSQLPKDRFSAERLKGVDSTLKIQPAKLEDSAVYLCASSPWGTDTQYFGPGTRLTVL.

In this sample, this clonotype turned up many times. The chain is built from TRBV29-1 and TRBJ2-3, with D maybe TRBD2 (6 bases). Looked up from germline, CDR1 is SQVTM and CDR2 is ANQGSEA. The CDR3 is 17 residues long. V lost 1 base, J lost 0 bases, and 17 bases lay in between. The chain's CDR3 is CSVEGLNWGTSTDTQYF. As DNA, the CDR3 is TGCAGCGTTGAAGGACTAAATTGGGGGACTAGCACAGATACGCAGTATTTT.

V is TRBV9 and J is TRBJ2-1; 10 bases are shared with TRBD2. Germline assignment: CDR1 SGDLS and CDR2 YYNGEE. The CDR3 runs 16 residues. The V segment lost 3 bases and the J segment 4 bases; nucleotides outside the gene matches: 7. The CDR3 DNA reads TGTGCCAGCAGCGGTGTAGCGGGAGGTGGGTACAATGAGCAGTTCTTC. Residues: CASSGVAGGGYNEQFF.

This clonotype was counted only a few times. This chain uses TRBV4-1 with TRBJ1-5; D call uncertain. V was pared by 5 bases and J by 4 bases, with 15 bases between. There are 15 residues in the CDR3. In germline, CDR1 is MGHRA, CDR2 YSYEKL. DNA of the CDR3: TGCGCCAGCAGCACCCAGGAGAGAAAAAATCAGCCCCAGCATTTT. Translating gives CASSTQERKNQPQHF.